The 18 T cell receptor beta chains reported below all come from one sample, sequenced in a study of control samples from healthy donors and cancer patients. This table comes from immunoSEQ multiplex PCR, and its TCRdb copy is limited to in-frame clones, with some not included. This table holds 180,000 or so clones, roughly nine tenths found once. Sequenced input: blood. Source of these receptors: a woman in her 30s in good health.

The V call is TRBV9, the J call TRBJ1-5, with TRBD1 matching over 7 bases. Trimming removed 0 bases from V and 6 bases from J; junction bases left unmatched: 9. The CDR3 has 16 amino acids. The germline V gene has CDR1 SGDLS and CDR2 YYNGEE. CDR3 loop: CASSVGEGGVGQPQHF. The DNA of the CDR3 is TGTGCCAGCAGCGTAGGAGAAGGGGGCGTCGGTCAGCCCCAGCATTTT.

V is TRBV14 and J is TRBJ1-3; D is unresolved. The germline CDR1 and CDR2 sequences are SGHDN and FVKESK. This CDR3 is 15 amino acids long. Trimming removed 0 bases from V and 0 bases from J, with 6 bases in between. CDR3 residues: CASSQDGLSGNTIYF. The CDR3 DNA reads TGTGCCAGCAGCCAAGACGGACTCTCTGGAAACACCATATATTTT.

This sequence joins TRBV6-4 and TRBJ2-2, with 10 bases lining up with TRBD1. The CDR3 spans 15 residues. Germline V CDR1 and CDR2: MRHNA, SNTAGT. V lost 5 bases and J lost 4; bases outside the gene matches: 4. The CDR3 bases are TGTGCCAGCAGTCGGGACAGGGGAGGCACCGGGGAGCTGTTTTTT. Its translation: CASSRDRGGTGELFF.

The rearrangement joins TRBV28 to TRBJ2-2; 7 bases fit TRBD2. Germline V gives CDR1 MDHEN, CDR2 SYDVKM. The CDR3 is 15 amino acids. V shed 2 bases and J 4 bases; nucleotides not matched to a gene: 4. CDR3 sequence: CASSLAGVGTGELFF. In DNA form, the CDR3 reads TGTGCCAGCAGTTTAGCGGGAGTGGGCACCGGGGAGCTGTTTTTT.

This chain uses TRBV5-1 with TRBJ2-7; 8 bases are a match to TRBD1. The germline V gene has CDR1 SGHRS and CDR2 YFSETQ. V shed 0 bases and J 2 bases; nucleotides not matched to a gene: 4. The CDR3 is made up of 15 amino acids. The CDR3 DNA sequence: TGCGCCAGCAGCTTGGCCGGGACAGGCCCCTACGAGCAGTACTTC. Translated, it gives CASSLAGTGPYEQYF.

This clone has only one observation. This chain's CDR3 is CASSSTQTGPDTEAFF. CDR3 nucleotides: TGTGCCAGTAGTTCGACTCAGACAGGGCCCGACACTGAAGCTTTCTTT. The genes are TRBV19 and TRBJ1-1, with TRBD1 matching over 7 bases. The germline V gene encodes CDR1 LNHDA and CDR2 SQIVND (reference sequence). Unmatched junction bases numbered 12, after V lost 5 bases and J lost 3 bases. The CDR3 sequence is 16 residues long.

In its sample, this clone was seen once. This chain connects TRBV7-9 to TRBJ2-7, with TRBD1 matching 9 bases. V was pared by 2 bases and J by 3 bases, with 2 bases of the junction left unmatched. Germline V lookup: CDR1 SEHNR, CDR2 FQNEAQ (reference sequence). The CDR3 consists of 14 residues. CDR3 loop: CASSLKDRGYEQYF. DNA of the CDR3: TGTGCCAGCAGCTTAAAGGACAGGGGCTACGAGCAGTACTTC.

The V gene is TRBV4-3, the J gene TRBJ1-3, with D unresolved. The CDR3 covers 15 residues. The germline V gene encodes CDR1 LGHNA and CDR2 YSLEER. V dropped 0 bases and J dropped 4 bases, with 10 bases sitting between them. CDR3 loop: CASSQDRAGGNTIYF. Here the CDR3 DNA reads TGCGCCAGCAGCCAAGATAGGGCGGGAGGAAACACCATATATTTT.

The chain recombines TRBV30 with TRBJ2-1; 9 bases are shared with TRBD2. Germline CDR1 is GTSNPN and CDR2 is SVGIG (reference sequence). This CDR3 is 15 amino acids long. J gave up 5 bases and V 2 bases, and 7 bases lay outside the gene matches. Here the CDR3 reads CAWSPGLASNNEQFF. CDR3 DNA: TGTGCCTGGAGTCCGGGACTAGCTTCTAACAATGAGCAGTTCTTC.

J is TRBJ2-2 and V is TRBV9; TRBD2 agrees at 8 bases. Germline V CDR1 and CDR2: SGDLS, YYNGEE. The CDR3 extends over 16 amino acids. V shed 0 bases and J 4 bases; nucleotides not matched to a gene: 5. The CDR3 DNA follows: TGTGCCAGCAGCGTAGGTGAGCGGGGGATCACCGGGGAGCTGTTTTTT. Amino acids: CASSVGERGITGELFF.

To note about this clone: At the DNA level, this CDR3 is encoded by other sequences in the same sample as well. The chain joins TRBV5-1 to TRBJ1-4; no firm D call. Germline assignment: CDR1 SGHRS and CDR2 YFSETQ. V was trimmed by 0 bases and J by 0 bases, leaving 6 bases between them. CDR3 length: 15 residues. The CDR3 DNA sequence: TGCGCCAGCAGCTTGGCCGGCGCAACTAATGAAAAACTGTTTTTT. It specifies CASSLAGATNEKLFF.

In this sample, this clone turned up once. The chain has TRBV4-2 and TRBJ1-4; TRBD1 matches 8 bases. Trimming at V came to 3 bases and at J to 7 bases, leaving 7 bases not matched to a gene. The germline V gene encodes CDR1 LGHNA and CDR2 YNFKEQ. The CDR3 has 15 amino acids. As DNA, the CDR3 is TGTGCCAGCAGCCACCCAGGGGGCGGGCGTGAAAAACTGTTTTTT. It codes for CASSHPGGGREKLFF.

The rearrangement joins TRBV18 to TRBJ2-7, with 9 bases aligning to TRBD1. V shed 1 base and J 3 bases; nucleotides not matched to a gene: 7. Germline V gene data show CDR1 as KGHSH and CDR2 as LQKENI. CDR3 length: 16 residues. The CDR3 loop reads CASSPLPGQGFYEQYF. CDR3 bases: TGTGCCAGCTCACCACTTCCGGGACAGGGCTTCTACGAGCAGTACTTC.

The CDR3 nucleotides are TGTGCCAGCAGTTCCAGGGACGGAAACACCGGGGAGCTGTTTTTT. Translated, it gives CASSSRDGNTGELFF. This chain uses TRBV6-5 with TRBJ2-2; D is tentatively TRBD1 or TRBD2 (5 bases each). The V and J ends lost 4 bases and 2 bases respectively, with 11 bases between them. There are 15 residues in the CDR3. The germline CDR1 and CDR2 sequences are MNHEY and SVGAGI.

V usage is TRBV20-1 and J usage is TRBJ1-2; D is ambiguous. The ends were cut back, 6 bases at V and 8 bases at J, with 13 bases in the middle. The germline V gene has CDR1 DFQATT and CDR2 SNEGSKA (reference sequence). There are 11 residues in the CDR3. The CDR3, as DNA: TGCAGTGCCAAGAGCGGCGGGGGCTACACCTTC. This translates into CSAKSGGGYTF.

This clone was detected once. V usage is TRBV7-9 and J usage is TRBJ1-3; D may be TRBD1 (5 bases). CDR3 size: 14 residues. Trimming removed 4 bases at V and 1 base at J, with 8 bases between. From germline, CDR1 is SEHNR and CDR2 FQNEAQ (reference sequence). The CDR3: CASSSQGSGNTIYF. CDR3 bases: TGTGCCAGCAGCTCCCAGGGATCTGGAAACACCATATATTTT.

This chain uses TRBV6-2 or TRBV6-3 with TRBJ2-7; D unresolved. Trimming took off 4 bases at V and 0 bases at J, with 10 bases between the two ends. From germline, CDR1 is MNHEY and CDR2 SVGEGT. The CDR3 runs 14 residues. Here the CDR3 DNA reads TGTGCCAGCAGTTCCCCACACCCCTCCTACGAGCAGTACTTC. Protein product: CASSSPHPSYEQYF.

CDR3 amino acids: CASSFVQGAREAFF. The DNA for the CDR3 is TGTGCCAGCAGCTTTGTACAGGGGGCGCGGGAAGCTTTCTTT. This sequence joins TRBV5-4 and TRBJ1-1, with 9 bases lining up with TRBD1. This CDR3 has 14 residues. The J segment lost 8 bases and the V segment lost 2 bases, leaving 7 bases of the junction unmatched. Germline V gives CDR1 SGHNT, CDR2 YYREEE (reference sequence).